These 18 T cell receptor beta chains came from one sample sequenced in a study of spatial heterogeneity in lung cancer. Time point meaning: blood at routine non-recurrence follow-up after resection. TCRdb re-derived calls from the 5' RACE reads in MiXCR, one entry per CDR3 protein. The sample has 8,000 to 10,000 distinct CDR3 sequences, about 23% seen once; the top ten hold roughly 4.2%. The input for sequencing was PBMCs, taken at follow-up. The receptors were gathered from a female donor with early-stage non-small cell lung cancer.

V usage is TRBV6-1 and J usage is TRBJ1-5; D remains ambiguous. V was shortened by 1 base and J by 7 bases, with 11 bases between the two germline ends. Looked up from germline, CDR1 is MNHNS and CDR2 is SASEGT. The CDR3 length is 14 residues. CDR3 coding DNA: TGTGCCAGCAGTGAAGGGTGGCGGTTACAGCCCCAGCATTTT. Its protein product is CASSEGWRLQPQHF.

This clonotype was seen just once. This chain joins TRBV6-2 or TRBV6-3 and TRBJ1-1, with TRBD1 identical over 7 bases. Trimming at V came to 2 bases and at J to 1 base, leaving 10 bases not matched to a gene. Germline CDR1 and CDR2: MNHEY and SVGEGT. The CDR3 has 17 amino acids. The CDR3 DNA sequence: TGTGCCAGCAGTTACCTTCGAGGGGGCGCGCGGAACACTGAAGCTTTCTTT. Amino acids: CASSYLRGGARNTEAFF.

The chain joins TRBV20-1 to TRBJ2-3, with 7 bases matching TRBD2. V trimming: 6 bases; J trimming: 7 bases; junction bases outside the gene matches: 13. Germline CDR1 reads DFQATT; CDR2 reads SNEGSKA (reference sequence). The CDR3 has 14 residues. The CDR3 protein is CSARGGEGRNTQYF. The CDR3 DNA is TGCAGTGCACGCGGAGGGGAGGGCCGAAATACGCAGTATTTT.

This chain links TRBV7-2 with TRBJ2-5; 7 bases are shared with TRBD2. V lost 3 bases to trimming and J lost 1 base; unmatched junction nucleotides: 2. The CDR3 length is 14 residues. The germline V gene encodes CDR1 SGHTA and CDR2 FQGNSA. The CDR3 sequence is CASSFTSAQETQYF. As DNA, the CDR3 is TGTGCCAGCAGCTTTACTAGCGCCCAAGAGACCCAGTACTTC.

This clonotype was counted between two and nine times. The genes are TRBV3-1 and TRBJ2-5; 10 bases map to TRBD2. Trimming removed 0 bases from V and 2 bases from J; junction bases left unmatched: 9. The CDR3 runs to 18 residues. Germline assignment: CDR1 LGHDT and CDR2 YNNKEL (reference sequence). This CDR3 reads CASSQDLPSGGFQETQYF. CDR3 nucleotide sequence: TGTGCCAGCAGCCAAGACTTACCTAGCGGGGGTTTTCAAGAGACCCAGTACTTC.

By proportion, this clonotype is medium-sized (0.01 to 0.1%). The J gene is TRBJ2-1, the V gene TRBV7-9, with D perhaps TRBD1 or TRBD2 (7 bases each). Between the trimmed V and J ends, which lost 5 bases and 6 bases, there was a span of 20 bases. The germline CDR1 and CDR2 sequences are SEHNR and FQNEAQ (reference sequence). This CDR3 comprises 16 residues. This chain's CDR3 is CASSARRGGNSNEQFF. CDR3 DNA sequence: TGTGCCAGCAGCGCCCGCAGGGGGGGAAATAGCAATGAGCAGTTCTTC.

The table lists this clonotype with a few counts. The chain recombines TRBV29-1 with TRBJ2-7, with 9 bases fitting TRBD1. The ends lost 7 bases at V and 0 bases at J; junction bases unmatched: 7. Per the germline V gene, CDR1 is SQVTM and CDR2 is ANQGSEA. This CDR3 region has 14 residues. The CDR3 region is CSARDREGSYEQYF. The CDR3 region has the DNA TGCAGCGCAAGGGACAGGGAAGGCTCCTACGAGCAGTACTTC.

The table lists this clonotype with a few counts. The chain has TRBV7-8 and TRBJ1-1; tentatively, D is TRBD1 (5 bases). CDR1 and CDR2 (germline): SGHVS, FQNEAQ. The CDR3 runs 13 residues. Deletions cut 4 bases from V and 7 bases from J, with 13 bases between. The CDR3 DNA sequence: TGTGCCAGCAGCTACGGAGGGGACGATGAAGCTTTCTTT. As protein: CASSYGGDDEAFF.

The chain uses TRBV30 and TRBJ2-2; 9 bases align to TRBD1. Germline lookup yields CDR1 GTSNPN and CDR2 SVGIG (reference sequence). V lost 4 bases and J lost 4; bases outside the gene matches: 7. The CDR3 spans 15 residues. This chain's CDR3 is CAWTLGTGSTGELFF. CDR3 nucleotides: TGTGCCTGGACCCTTGGGACAGGGAGCACCGGGGAGCTGTTTTTT.

The CDR3: CAWSAGGDQPQHF. DNA of the CDR3: TGTGCCTGGAGTGCCGGGGGGGATCAGCCCCAGCATTTT. The chain carries TRBV30 and TRBJ1-5; a possible D gene is TRBD1 (5 bases). Germline V gives CDR1 GTSNPN, CDR2 SVGIG (reference sequence). This CDR3 region has 13 residues. With 1 base removed from V and 5 bases from J, the gap between germline ends came to 9 bases.

This clonotype showed up just a few times. The chain carries TRBV7-8 and TRBJ2-7, with a tentative D call TRBD2 (6 bases). The CDR3 is 14 residues long. Trimming took off 7 bases at V and 1 base at J, with 14 bases between the two ends. Germline assignment: CDR1 SGHVS and CDR2 FQNEAQ. Here the CDR3 reads CASTLWGDSYEQYF. Written as DNA, the CDR3 is TGTGCCAGCACCCTCTGGGGGGATTCCTACGAGCAGTACTTC.

V gene TRBV7-9 combines with J gene TRBJ2-1; D may correspond to TRBD1 or TRBD2 (6 bases each). Between the trimmed V and J ends, which lost 5 bases and 3 bases, there was a span of 17 bases. Germline V CDR1 and CDR2: SEHNR, FQNEAQ (reference sequence). The CDR3 has 16 amino acids. CDR3 in DNA: TGTGCCAGCAGCCCCCAAGGGGGGCCACACTACAATGAGCAGTTCTTC. It is translated as CASSPQGGPHYNEQFF.

This sequence joins TRBV14 and TRBJ1-2; the D gene is possibly TRBD1 (5 bases). This CDR3 has 13 amino acids. The V and J ends lost 2 bases and 4 bases respectively, with 8 bases between them. Germline CDR1 reads SGHDN; CDR2 reads FVKESK. CDR3 protein: CASSQMTAYGYTF. CDR3 DNA sequence: TGTGCCAGCAGCCAAATGACAGCCTATGGCTACACCTTC.

This rearrangement joins TRBV6-5 to TRBJ1-4; tentatively, D is TRBD1 (6 bases). Germline values: CDR1 MNHEY, CDR2 SVGAGI. Trimming shortened V by 1 base and J by 7 bases, and 16 bases separated the two germline ends. This CDR3 has 16 amino acids. CDR3 coding DNA: TGTGCCAGCAGTTACTGGGGAACAGGGAAAGGTGAAAAACTGTTTTTT. Translated, it gives CASSYWGTGKGEKLFF.

The rearrangement joins TRBV29-1 to TRBJ1-1; D call uncertain. Germline CDR1 and CDR2: SQVTM and ANQGSEA. The CDR3 extends over 13 amino acids. V lost 2 bases and J lost 0, with 7 bases in between. In DNA, the CDR3 is TGCAGCGTTGAATTGACCATGAACACTGAAGCTTTCTTT. Its translation: CSVELTMNTEAFF.

This clonotype has only a few counts. The gene calls are TRBV30 and TRBJ1-1; 7 bases fit TRBD1. The CDR3 is made up of 15 amino acids. V shed 2 bases, J shed 7 bases, and the junction held 13 bases outside the gene matches. Germline CDR1 and CDR2: GTSNPN and SVGIG (reference sequence). CDR3 bases: TGTGCCTGGAGTAAACAGGGGACCTACTTTGGTGAAGCTTTCTTT. This codes for CAWSKQGTYFGEAFF.

The chain couples TRBV29-1 to TRBJ2-7; TRBD2 matches 8 bases. Unmatched junction bases numbered 8, after V lost 0 bases and J lost 1 base. The CDR3 totals 16 residues. Germline V gene sequence: CDR1 SQVTM, CDR2 ANQGSEA. CDR3 DNA sequence: TGCAGCGTTGAAGATCCGACAGCGGGAGTATCCTACGAGCAGTACTTC. The encoded protein is CSVEDPTAGVSYEQYF.

The chain has TRBV7-2 and TRBJ2-1, with 16 bases that match TRBD2. Germline CDR1 and CDR2: SGHTA and FQGNSA. The length of the CDR3 is 19 residues. Losses at the gene ends were 0 bases for V and 6 bases for J; bases not matched to a gene: 8. CDR3 sequence reads: CASSLAGLAGGSGLNEQFF. Written as DNA, the CDR3 is TGTGCCAGCAGCTTAGCGGGACTAGCGGGAGGGTCAGGGCTCAATGAGCAGTTCTTC.